A single sample gave rise to the 10 T cell receptor beta chains below, sequenced in a study of control samples from healthy donors and cancer patients. Clones were read by immunoSEQ multiplex PCR, and TCRdb kept only the in-frame ones, dropping some. Of roughly 80,000 clones listed, roughly 89% are singletons. Sample: blood. Receptors were obtained from a man between 45 and 60 years old in good health.

The rearrangement links TRBV18 to TRBJ1-1; no clear D. The V and J ends lost 3 bases and 0 bases respectively, with 11 bases between them. Germline assignment: CDR1 KGHSH and CDR2 LQKENI. The CDR3 is made up of 15 amino acids. Here the CDR3 reads CASSPGPGVNTEAFF. The CDR3 DNA reads TGTGCCAGCTCACCCGGCCCTGGGGTGAACACTGAAGCTTTCTTT. Combining the CDR3 with reference TRBV18 and TRBJ1-1 gives the whole variable domain NAGVMQNPRHLVRRRGQEARLRCSPMKGHSHVYWYRQLPEEGLKFMVYLQKENIIDESGMPKERFSAEFPKEGPSILRIQQVVRGDSAAYFCASSPGPGVNTEAFFGQGTRLTVV.

The V call is TRBV2, the J call TRBJ2-3; 8 bases align to TRBD2. This CDR3 contains 17 residues. Germline-derived CDR1 and CDR2 are SNHLY and FYNNEI. V lost 2 bases to trimming and J lost 0 bases; unmatched junction nucleotides: 7. CDR3 in amino acids: CASSEPPSGPSTDTQYF. In DNA form, the CDR3 reads TGTGCCAGCAGTGAACCCCCTAGCGGGCCAAGCACAGATACGCAGTATTTT. The complete variable domain, with remaining parts taken from reference TRBV2 and TRBJ2-3, reads EPEVTQTPSHQVTQMGQEVILRCVPISNHLYFYWYRQILGQKVEFLVSFYNNEISEKSEIFDDQFSVERPDGSNFTLKIRSTKLEDSAMYFCASSEPPSGPSTDTQYFGPGTRLTVL.

This clone was seen a single time. The rearrangement joins TRBV6-6 to TRBJ2-1; D is undetermined. This CDR3 spans 12 amino acids. Germline V CDR1 and CDR2: MNHNY, SVGAGI (reference sequence). V lost 5 bases to trimming and J lost 5 bases, with 7 bases between them. CDR3 DNA: TGTGCCAGCAGTCAATCAGACAATGAGCAGTTCTTC. Translation: CASSQSDNEQFF.

The chain couples TRBV10-3 to TRBJ1-1; unclear D gene. Trimming took off 3 bases at V and 8 bases at J, with 10 bases between the two ends. Germline V gene lookup returns CDR1 ENHRY and CDR2 SYGVKD. This CDR3 comprises 12 residues. The CDR3 nucleotides read TGTGCCATCAGTGATGGCGGAGGAGAAGCTTTCTTT. This sequence encodes CAISDGGGEAFF.

The chain joins TRBV28 to TRBJ1-2; possible D gene TRBD1, 5 bases. Germline V gives CDR1 MDHEN, CDR2 SYDVKM. The CDR3 is 15 amino acids. Trimming cost V 6 bases and J 4 bases, with 18 bases left between them. The CDR3 bases are TGTGCCAGCAGGATGACGAGTGGCAGGGCCTATGGCTACACCTTC. Residues: CASRMTSGRAYGYTF.

The chain links TRBV5-4 to TRBJ1-2; D is perhaps TRBD1 (6 bases). The germline V gene encodes CDR1 SGHNT and CDR2 YYREEE (reference sequence). Trimming removed 3 bases at V and 7 bases at J, with 13 bases between. The CDR3 covers 13 residues. DNA for the CDR3: TGTGCCAGCAGCTGGAGAGGGGGGACTGGCTACACCTTC. Its translation: CASSWRGGTGYTF.

The count of this clone is one. The genes are TRBV6-1 and TRBJ1-5, with D tentatively TRBD1 (5 bases). From germline, CDR1 is MNHNS and CDR2 SASEGT. V was pared by 4 bases and J by 6 bases, with 19 bases between. This CDR3 region has 16 residues. The CDR3 loop is CASSAAAGDGGQPQHF. CDR3 in DNA: TGTGCCAGCAGTGCGGCCGCGGGGGACGGGGGTCAGCCCCAGCATTTT.

J is TRBJ2-2 and V is TRBV5-1; 8 bases align to TRBD1. V was pared by 0 bases and J by 5 bases, with 3 bases of the junction left unmatched. This CDR3 is 15 amino acids long. Per germline, CDR1 SGHRS and CDR2 YFSETQ. The CDR3 region is CASSLDRGFTGELFF. In DNA, the CDR3 is TGCGCCAGCAGCTTGGACAGGGGGTTTACCGGGGAGCTGTTTTTT.

This chain joins TRBV14 and TRBJ1-1; 7 nucleotides align to TRBD1. The CDR3 extends over 14 amino acids. Germline CDR1 is SGHDN and CDR2 is FVKESK. Trimming at V came to 4 bases and at J to 1 base, leaving 3 bases not matched to a gene. CDR3 sequence (DNA): TGTGCCAGCAGCCCCAGGGGGTGGAACACTGAAGCTTTCTTT. Protein: CASSPRGWNTEAFF.

V gene TRBV3-1 (or the pseudogene TRBV3-2) combines with J gene TRBJ2-2, with D maybe TRBD1 (5 bases). The CDR3 is 21 residues long. The germline V gene has CDR1 LGHDT and CDR2 YNNKEL (reference sequence). V lost 1 base and J 8 bases, leaving 32 bases between the germline ends. CDR3 sequence: CASSQVFPPNSLDSPTGELFF. The CDR3 bases are TGTGCCAGCAGCCAAGTCTTTCCCCCCAACAGCCTTGACAGCCCCACGGGGGAGCTGTTTTTT.